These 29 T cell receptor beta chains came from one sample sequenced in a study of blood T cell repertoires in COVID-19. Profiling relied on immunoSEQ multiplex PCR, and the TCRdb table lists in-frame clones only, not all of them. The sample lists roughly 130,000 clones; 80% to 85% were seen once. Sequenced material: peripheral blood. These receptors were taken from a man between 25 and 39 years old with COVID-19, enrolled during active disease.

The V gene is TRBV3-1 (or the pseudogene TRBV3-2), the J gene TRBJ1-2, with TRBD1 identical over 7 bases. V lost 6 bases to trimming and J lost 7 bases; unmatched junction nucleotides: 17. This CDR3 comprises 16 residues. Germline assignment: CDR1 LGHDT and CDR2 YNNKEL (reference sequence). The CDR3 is CASSPGQALQPFGYTF. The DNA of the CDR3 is TGTGCCAGCAGTCCCGGACAGGCCTTACAACCTTTTGGCTACACCTTC.

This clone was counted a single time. CDR3 in amino acids: CASSFNLEFRAGELFF. For the CDR3, the DNA is TGTGCCAGCAGCTTTAATTTGGAGTTCAGGGCCGGGGAGCTGTTTTTT. This chain uses TRBV7-8 with TRBJ2-2; tentatively, D is TRBD1 (5 bases). Germline assignment: CDR1 SGHVS and CDR2 FQNEAQ. Trimming took off 3 bases at V and 6 bases at J, with 17 bases between the two ends. The CDR3 totals 16 residues. The variable domain in full, with the rest retrieved from reference TRBV7-8 and TRBJ2-2, is GAGVSQSPRYKVAKRGQDVALRCDPISGHVSLFWYQQALGQGPEFLTYFQNEAQLDKSGLPSDRFFAERPEGSVSTLKIQRTQQEDSAVYLCASSFNLEFRAGELFFGEGSRLTVL.

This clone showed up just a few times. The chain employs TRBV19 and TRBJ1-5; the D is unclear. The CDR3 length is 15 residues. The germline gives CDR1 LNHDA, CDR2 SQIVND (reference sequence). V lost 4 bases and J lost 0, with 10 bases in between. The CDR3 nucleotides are TGTGCCAGTAGTACAGGTAAAAATAGCAATCAGCCCCAGCATTTT. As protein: CASSTGKNSNQPQHF.

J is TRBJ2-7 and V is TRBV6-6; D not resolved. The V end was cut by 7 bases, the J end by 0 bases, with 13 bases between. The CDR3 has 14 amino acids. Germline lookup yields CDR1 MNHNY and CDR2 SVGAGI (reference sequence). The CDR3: CASMLNTNSYEQYF. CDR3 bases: TGTGCCAGCATGCTGAACACCAACTCCTACGAGCAGTACTTC.

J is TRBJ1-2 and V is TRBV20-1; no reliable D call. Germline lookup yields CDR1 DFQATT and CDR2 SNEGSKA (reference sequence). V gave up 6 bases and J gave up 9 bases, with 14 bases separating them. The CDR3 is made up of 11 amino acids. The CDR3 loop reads CSASDGVSYTF. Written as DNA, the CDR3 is TGCAGTGCGTCGGACGGGGTGAGCTACACCTTC.

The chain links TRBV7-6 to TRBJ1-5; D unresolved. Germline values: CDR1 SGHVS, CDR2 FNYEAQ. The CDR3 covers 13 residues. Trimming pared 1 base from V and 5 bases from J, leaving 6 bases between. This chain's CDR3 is CASSLDRDQPQHF. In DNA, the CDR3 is TGTGCCAGCAGCTTAGATCGCGATCAGCCCCAGCATTTT.

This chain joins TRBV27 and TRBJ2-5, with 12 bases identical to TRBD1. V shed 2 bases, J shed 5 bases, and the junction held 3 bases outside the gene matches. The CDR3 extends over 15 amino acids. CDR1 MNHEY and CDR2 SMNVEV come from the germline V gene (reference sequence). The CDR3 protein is CASSLGTGGWETQYF. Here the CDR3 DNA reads TGTGCCAGCAGTTTAGGGACAGGGGGCTGGGAGACCCAGTACTTC.

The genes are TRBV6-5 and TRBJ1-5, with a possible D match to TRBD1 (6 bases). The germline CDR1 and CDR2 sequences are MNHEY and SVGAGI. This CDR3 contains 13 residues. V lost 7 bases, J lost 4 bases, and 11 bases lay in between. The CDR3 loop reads CASTHGQNQPQHF. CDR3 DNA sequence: TGTGCCAGCACCCACGGACAGAATCAGCCCCAGCATTTT.

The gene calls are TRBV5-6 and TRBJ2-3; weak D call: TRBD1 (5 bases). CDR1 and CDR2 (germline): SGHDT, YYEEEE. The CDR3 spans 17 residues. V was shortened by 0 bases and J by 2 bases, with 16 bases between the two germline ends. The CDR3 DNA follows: TGTGCCAGCAGCTTGGTTGGAGTGGGGCTAACCACAGATACGCAGTATTTT. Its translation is CASSLVGVGLTTDTQYF.

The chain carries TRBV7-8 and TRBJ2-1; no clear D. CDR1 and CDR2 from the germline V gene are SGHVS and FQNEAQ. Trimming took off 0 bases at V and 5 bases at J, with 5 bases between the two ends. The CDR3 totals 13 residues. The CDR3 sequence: CASSLATNNEQFF. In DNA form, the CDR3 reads TGTGCCAGCAGCTTAGCTACTAACAATGAGCAGTTCTTC.

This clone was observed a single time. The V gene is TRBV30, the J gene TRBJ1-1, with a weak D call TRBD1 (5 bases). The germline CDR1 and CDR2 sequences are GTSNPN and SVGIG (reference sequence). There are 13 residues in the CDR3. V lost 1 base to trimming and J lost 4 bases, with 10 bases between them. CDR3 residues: CAWSAVGPTEAFF. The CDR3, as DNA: TGTGCCTGGAGTGCCGTGGGGCCCACTGAAGCTTTCTTT.

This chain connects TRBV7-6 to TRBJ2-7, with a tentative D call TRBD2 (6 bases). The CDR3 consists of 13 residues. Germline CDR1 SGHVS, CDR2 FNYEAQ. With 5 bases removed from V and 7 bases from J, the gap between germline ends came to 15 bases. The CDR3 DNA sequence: TGTGCCAGCAGCCCTAGACTGGGACTGGAGCAGTACTTC. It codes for CASSPRLGLEQYF.

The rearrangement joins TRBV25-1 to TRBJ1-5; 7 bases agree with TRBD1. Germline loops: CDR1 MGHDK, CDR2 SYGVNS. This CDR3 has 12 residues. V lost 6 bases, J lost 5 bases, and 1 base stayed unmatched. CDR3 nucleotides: TGTGCCAGCAGACAGGGGCATCAGCCCCAGCATTTT. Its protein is CASRQGHQPQHF.

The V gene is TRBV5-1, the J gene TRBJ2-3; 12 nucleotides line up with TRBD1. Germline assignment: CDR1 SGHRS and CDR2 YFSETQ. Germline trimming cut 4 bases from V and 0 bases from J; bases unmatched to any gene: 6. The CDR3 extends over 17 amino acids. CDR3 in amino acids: CASSVGTGGPSTDTQYF. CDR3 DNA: TGCGCCAGCAGCGTAGGGACAGGGGGCCCTAGCACAGATACGCAGTATTTT.

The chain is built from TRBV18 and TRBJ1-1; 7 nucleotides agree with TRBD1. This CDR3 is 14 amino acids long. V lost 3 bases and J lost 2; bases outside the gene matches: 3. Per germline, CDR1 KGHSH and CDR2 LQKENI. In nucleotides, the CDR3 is TGTGCCAGCTCACCGGACAGGACCAACACTGAAGCTTTCTTT. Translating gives CASSPDRTNTEAFF.

The CDR3 here is CASSPTSGSFNEQFF. CDR3 sequence (DNA): TGTGCCAGCAGCCCTACTAGCGGGAGTTTCAATGAGCAGTTCTTC. The chain links TRBV9 to TRBJ2-1; 11 bases fit TRBD2. Per germline, CDR1 SGDLS and CDR2 YYNGEE. The CDR3 has 15 residues. V shed 4 bases and J 6 bases; nucleotides not matched to a gene: 6.

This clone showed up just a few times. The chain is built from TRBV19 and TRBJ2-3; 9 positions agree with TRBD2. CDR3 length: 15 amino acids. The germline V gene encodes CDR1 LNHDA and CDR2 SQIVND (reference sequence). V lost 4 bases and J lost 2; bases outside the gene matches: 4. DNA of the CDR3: TGTGCCAGTAGTAATCTAGCGGGACTCACAGATACGCAGTATTTT. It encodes CASSNLAGLTDTQYF.

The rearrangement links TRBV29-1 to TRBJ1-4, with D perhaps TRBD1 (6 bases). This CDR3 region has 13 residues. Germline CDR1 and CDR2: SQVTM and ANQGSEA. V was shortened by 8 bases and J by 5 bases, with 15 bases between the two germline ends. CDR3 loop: CSTQKDRNEKLFF. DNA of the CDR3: TGCAGCACACAGAAAGACAGGAATGAAAAACTGTTTTTT.

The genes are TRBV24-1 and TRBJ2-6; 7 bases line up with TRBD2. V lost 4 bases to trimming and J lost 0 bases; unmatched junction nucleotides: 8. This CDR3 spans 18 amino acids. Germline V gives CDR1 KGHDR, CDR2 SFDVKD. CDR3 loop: CATSEGDYTLSGANVLTF. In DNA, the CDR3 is TGTGCCACCAGTGAAGGGGACTATACCCTCTCTGGGGCCAACGTCCTGACTTTC.

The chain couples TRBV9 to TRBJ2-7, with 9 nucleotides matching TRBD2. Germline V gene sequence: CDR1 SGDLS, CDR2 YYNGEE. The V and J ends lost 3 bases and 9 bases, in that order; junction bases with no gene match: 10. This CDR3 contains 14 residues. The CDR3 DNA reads TGTGCCAGCAGCGCGGGAGGGGGACTAGCATCGCAGTACTTC. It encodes CASSAGGGLASQYF. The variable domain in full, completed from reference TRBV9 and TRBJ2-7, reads DSGVTQTPKHLITATGQRVTLRCSPRSGDLSVYWYQQSLDQGLQFLIQYYNGEERAKGNILERFSAQQFPDLHSELNLSSLELGDSALYFCASSAGGGLASQYFGPGTRLTVT.

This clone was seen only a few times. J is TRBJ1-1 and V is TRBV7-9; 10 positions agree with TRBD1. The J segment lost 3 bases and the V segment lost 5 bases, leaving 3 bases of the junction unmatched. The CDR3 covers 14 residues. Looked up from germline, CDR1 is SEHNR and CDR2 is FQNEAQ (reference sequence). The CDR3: CASSADRGDTEAFF. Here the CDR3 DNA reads TGTGCCAGCAGCGCGGACAGGGGGGACACTGAAGCTTTCTTT.

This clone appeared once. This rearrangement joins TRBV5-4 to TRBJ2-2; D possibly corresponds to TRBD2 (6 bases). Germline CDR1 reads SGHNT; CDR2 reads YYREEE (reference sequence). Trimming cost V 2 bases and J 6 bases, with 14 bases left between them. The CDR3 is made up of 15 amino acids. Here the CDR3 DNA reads TGTGCCAGCAGCTTAACCGGGAGAGGTCCCGGGGAGCTGTTTTTT. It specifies CASSLTGRGPGELFF. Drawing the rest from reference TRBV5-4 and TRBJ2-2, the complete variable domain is ETGVTQSPTHLIKTRGQQVTLRCSSQSGHNTVSWYQQALGQGPQFIFQYYREEENGRGNFPPRFSGLQFPNYSSELNVNALELDDSALYLCASSLTGRGPGELFFGEGSRLTVL.

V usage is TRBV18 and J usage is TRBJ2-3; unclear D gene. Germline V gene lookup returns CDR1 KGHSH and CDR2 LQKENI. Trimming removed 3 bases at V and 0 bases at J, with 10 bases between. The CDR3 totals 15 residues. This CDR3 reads CASSPQALSTDTQYF. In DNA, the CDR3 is TGTGCCAGCTCACCCCAGGCCCTAAGCACAGATACGCAGTATTTT.

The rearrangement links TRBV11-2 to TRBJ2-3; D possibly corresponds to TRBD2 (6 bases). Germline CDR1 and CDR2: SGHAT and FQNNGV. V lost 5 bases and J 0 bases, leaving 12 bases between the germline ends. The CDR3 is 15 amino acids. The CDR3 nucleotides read TGTGCCAGCAGCCCACGGAGGGCTAGCACAGATACGCAGTATTTT. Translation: CASSPRRASTDTQYF.

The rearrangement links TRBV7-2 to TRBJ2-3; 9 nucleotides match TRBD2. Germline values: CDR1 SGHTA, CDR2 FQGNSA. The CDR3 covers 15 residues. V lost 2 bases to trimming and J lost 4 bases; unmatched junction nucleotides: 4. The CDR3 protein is CASSLSSGRPDTQYF. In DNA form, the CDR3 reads TGTGCCAGCAGCTTATCGAGCGGGAGGCCAGATACGCAGTATTTT.

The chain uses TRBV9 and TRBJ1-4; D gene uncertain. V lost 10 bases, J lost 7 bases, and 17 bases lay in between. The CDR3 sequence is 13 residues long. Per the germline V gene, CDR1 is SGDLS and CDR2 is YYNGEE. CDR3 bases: TGTGCCTCCTCCTCGGAGATCGGTGAAAAACTGTTTTTT. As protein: CASSSEIGEKLFF.

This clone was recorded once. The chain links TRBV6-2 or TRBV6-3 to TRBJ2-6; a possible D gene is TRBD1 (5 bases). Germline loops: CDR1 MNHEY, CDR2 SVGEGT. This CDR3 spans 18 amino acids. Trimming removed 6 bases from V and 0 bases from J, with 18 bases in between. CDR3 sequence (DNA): TGTGCCAGCAGCAGCCATCAGGGATTTAGCTCTGGGGCCAACGTCCTGACTTTC. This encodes CASSSHQGFSSGANVLTF.

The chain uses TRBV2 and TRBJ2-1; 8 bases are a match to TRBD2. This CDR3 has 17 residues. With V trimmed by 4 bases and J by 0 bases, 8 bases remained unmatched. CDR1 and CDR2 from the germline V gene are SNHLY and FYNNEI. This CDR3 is CASSGPIAGSSYNEQFF. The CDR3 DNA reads TGTGCCAGCAGTGGACCTATAGCGGGGAGCTCCTACAATGAGCAGTTCTTC.

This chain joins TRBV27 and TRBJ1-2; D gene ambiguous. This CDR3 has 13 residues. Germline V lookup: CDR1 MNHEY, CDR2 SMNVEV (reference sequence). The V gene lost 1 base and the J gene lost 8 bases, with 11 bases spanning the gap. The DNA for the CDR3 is TGTGCCAGCAGTTTATACGGGATTGGCGGCTACACCTTC. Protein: CASSLYGIGGYTF.